Below, 25 T cell receptor beta chains from the same sample are listed, as sequenced in a study of post-analysis software for immune sequencing data. No antigens are known for them. Carried by the TCR beta cDNA libraries were unique molecular identifiers. TCRdb reprocessed the PCR reads with MiXCR, giving one entry per CDR3 protein. Among around 400,000 distinct CDR3 sequences listed, 30% to 45% were seen once. Whole-study results and caveats: Five or six TRBV segments were more frequent in patients than controls; TRBV5-6, TRBV5-1 and TRBV20-1 belonged to this group.

Material for sequencing was blood. These receptors came from a girl aged 2 to 10 with multiple sclerosis.

This clonotype was seen only a few times. V gene TRBV5-1 combines with J gene TRBJ1-2, with 7 bases that match TRBD1. This CDR3 comprises 15 residues. The germline CDR1 and CDR2 sequences are SGHRS and YFSETQ. V was clipped by 1 base and J by 2 bases; unmatched bases: 5. For the CDR3, the DNA is TGCGCCAGCAGCTTGTCGTGGACAGGAAACTATGGCTACACCTTC. As protein: CASSLSWTGNYGYTF.

The genes are TRBV5-5 and TRBJ2-5, with D unclear. Germline-derived CDR1 and CDR2 are SGHKS and YYEKEE (reference sequence). Trimming pared 0 bases from V and 3 bases from J, leaving 9 bases between. The CDR3 has 14 residues. CDR3 protein: CASSLGGVEETQYF. In nucleotides, the CDR3 is TGTGCCAGCAGCTTGGGTGGTGTGGAAGAGACCCAGTACTTC.

The rearrangement uses TRBV2 and TRBJ1-2; 7 bases map to TRBD1. Germline loops: CDR1 SNHLY, CDR2 FYNNEI. J lost 4 bases, V lost 8 bases, and 13 bases had no gene match. The CDR3 sequence is 15 residues long. CDR3 sequence (DNA): TGTGCCAGCCTACCCCTTCCGGGACAGCGCTATGGCTACACCTTC. Its translation: CASLPLPGQRYGYTF.

This clonotype came up a few times. V gene TRBV7-2 combines with J gene TRBJ2-5, with 9 bases identical to TRBD2. The V gene's germline CDR1 is SGHTA and CDR2 FQGNSA. V gave up 2 bases and J gave up 11 bases; unmatched junction bases: 12. There are 15 residues in the CDR3. CDR3 residues: CASSLLAGGPGEQYF. CDR3 coding DNA: TGTGCCAGCAGCTTACTGGCGGGGGGGCCGGGAGAGCAGTACTTC.

This chain links TRBV6-2 or TRBV6-3 with TRBJ2-6, with 7 bases aligning to TRBD1. The trim removed 6 bases at V and 0 bases at J, leaving 8 bases unmatched. The CDR3 loop spans 17 amino acids. Germline V gives CDR1 MNHEY, CDR2 SVGEGT. DNA of the CDR3: TGTGCCAGCAGCCGGACAGGTCACAGCTCTGGGGCCAACGTCCTGACTTTC. Its protein product is CASSRTGHSSGANVLTF.

J is TRBJ2-7 and V is TRBV21-1. TRBV21-1 is given as a pseudogene. CDR3 length: 15 amino acids. The CDR3 nucleotides are TGTGCCAGCAGCAAAGTGATCGGTAGCTCCTACGAGCAGTACTTC. Its protein is CASSKVIGSSYEQYF.

The genes are TRBV5-1 and TRBJ2-3; 9 bases are shared with TRBD1. CDR3 size: 14 residues. Looked up from germline, CDR1 is SGHRS and CDR2 is YFSETQ. With V trimmed by 4 bases and J by 2 bases, 2 bases remained unmatched. Here the CDR3 DNA reads TGCGCCAGCAGCGGGACAGGGTTCACAGATACGCAGTATTTT. It specifies CASSGTGFTDTQYF.

The rearrangement links TRBV20-1 to TRBJ2-7; 11 bases fit TRBD2. CDR1 and CDR2 from the germline V gene are DFQATT and SNEGSKA (reference sequence). The CDR3 runs 16 residues. V lost 6 bases to trimming and J lost 0 bases; unmatched junction nucleotides: 10. DNA of the CDR3: TGCAGTGCCACGCGCCCTAGCGGGAGGAGCTCCTACGAGCAGTACTTC. Translating it yields CSATRPSGRSSYEQYF.

This clonotype was counted only a few times. A junction end diverges from the germline sequence, so it may reflect a read error. The chain employs TRBV5-1 and TRBJ1-2; D gene unclear. The CDR3 has 15 residues. Per germline, CDR1 SGHRS and CDR2 YFSETQ. CDR3 coding DNA: TGCGCCAGCAGATTGGACGGTCTTTCTAACTATGGCTACACCTTC. Translating gives CASRLDGLSNYGYTF.

This clonotype was observed a few times. The V and J genes are TRBV7-2 and TRBJ1-5, with 7 nucleotides matching TRBD1. Germline CDR1 is SGHTA and CDR2 is FQGNSA. J lost 6 bases, V lost 4 bases, and 6 bases had no gene match. This CDR3 spans 14 amino acids. CDR3 sequence reads: CASSYRQGGQPQHF. The CDR3 nucleotides read TGTGCCAGCAGCTACCGACAGGGTGGTCAGCCCCAGCATTTT.

The V call is TRBV12-3 or TRBV12-4, the J call TRBJ1-1; D unresolved. The CDR3 runs 13 residues. The V end lost 3 bases, the J end lost 4 bases, and 9 bases lay between the germline ends. In DNA, the CDR3 is TGTGCCAGCAGTTTGAGGGAGGGCACTGAAGCTTTCTTT. Translating gives CASSLREGTEAFF.

This clonotype was detected only a few times. The CDR3 nucleotides read TGTGCCAGCAGTTTAAGTGGGACTAGCGGGAGAAACAATGAGCAGTTCTTC. Encoded protein: CASSLSGTSGRNNEQFF. The chain is built from TRBV12-3 or TRBV12-4 and TRBJ2-1; TRBD2 matches 14 bases. With V trimmed by 2 bases and J by 5 bases, 5 bases remained unmatched. CDR3 length: 17 residues.

The V gene is TRBV9, the J gene TRBJ2-3, with 7 bases aligning to TRBD2. Looked up from germline, CDR1 is SGDLS and CDR2 is YYNGEE. J lost 3 bases, V lost 3 bases, and 7 bases had no gene match. The CDR3 contains 15 residues. This chain's CDR3 is CASSASGRGTDTQYF. The CDR3, as DNA: TGTGCCAGCAGCGCTAGCGGAAGAGGTACAGATACGCAGTATTTT.

This clonotype has more than one count but fewer than ten. CDR3 sequence: CASSLVWRGGTQETQYF. The CDR3 region has the DNA TGTGCCAGCAGCTTAGTGTGGAGGGGGGGTACACAAGAGACCCAGTACTTC. The J gene is TRBJ2-5, the V gene TRBV7-8; possible D gene TRBD2, 7 bases. Germline values: CDR1 SGHVS, CDR2 FQNEAQ. V lost 1 base, J lost 2 bases, and 17 bases lay in between. This CDR3 has 17 residues.

This clonotype has only a few counts. The rearrangement uses TRBV29-1 and TRBJ2-1; perhaps TRBD2 as D (5 bases). CDR3 length equals 13 residues. Germline V gives CDR1 SQVTM, CDR2 ANQGSEA. V gave up 4 bases and J gave up 7 bases, with 14 bases separating them. Here the CDR3 DNA reads TGCAGCGTTGGTATGCCGGAGGTTAATGAGCAGTTCTTC. It codes for CSVGMPEVNEQFF.

This clonotype was found a few times. The genes are TRBV24-1 and TRBJ1-5; 12 positions agree with TRBD1. The V gene's germline CDR1 is KGHDR and CDR2 SFDVKD. There are 19 residues in the CDR3. The trim removed 3 bases at V and 2 bases at J, leaving 10 bases unmatched. The CDR3 sequence is CATSDPGTGGVDGNQPQHF. CDR3 DNA: TGTGCCACCAGTGATCCCGGGACAGGGGGCGTAGATGGCAATCAGCCCCAGCATTTT.

The chain couples TRBV27 to TRBJ1-1; TRBD1 matches 9 bases. CDR3 length equals 16 residues. The V gene's germline CDR1 is MNHEY and CDR2 SMNVEV (reference sequence). V dropped 4 bases and J dropped 0; count of bases not matched to a gene: 6. CDR3 DNA sequence: TGTGCCAGCAGTTCCGGGACAGGGTCTATGAACACTGAAGCTTTCTTT. This translates into CASSSGTGSMNTEAFF.

V is TRBV4-1 and J is TRBJ2-7; D is uncertain. Germline CDR1 is MGHRA and CDR2 is YSYEKL. CDR3 length equals 15 residues. V was cut by 0 bases and J by 3 bases, with 12 bases left in between. This CDR3 reads CASSQDPFNVYEQYF. In DNA, the CDR3 is TGCGCCAGCAGCCAAGATCCCTTTAATGTCTACGAGCAGTACTTC.

Many counts were recorded for this clonotype. A read error may explain this, as a much larger clone is one base away. The chain joins TRBV4-1 to TRBJ1-5; D remains unclear. This CDR3 is 16 amino acids long. The germline V gene has CDR1 MGHRA and CDR2 YSYEKL. V shed 0 bases and J shed 9 bases, with 18 bases lying between them. The CDR3 nucleotides are TGCGCCAGCAGCCAAGATCCACAGTGGAGGAGTCCGCCCCAGCATTTT. Amino acid sequence: CASSQDPQWRSPPQHF.

The rearrangement links TRBV25-1 to TRBJ1-4; TRBD1 agrees at 9 bases. Germline V gene lookup returns CDR1 MGHDK and CDR2 SYGVNS. The CDR3 is 15 residues long. Trimming cost V 5 bases and J 7 bases; bases outside gene matches: 8. CDR3 sequence: CASSPLTGGGEKLFF. CDR3 sequence (DNA): TGTGCCAGCAGTCCCCTCACAGGGGGCGGTGAAAAACTGTTTTTT.

This clonotype was found a few times. The chain joins TRBV7-9 to TRBJ2-1; D ambiguous. Trimming left V 2 bases short and J 8 bases short, with 7 bases between. The CDR3 has 12 amino acids. The germline CDR1 and CDR2 sequences are SEHNR and FQNEAQ (reference sequence). CDR3 region: CASSLNPHEQFF. The CDR3 coding sequence is TGTGCCAGCAGCTTAAACCCCCATGAGCAGTTCTTC.

This chain links TRBV2 with TRBJ2-1, with D possibly being TRBD1 (5 bases). The CDR3 length is 13 residues. V was pared by 6 bases and J by 9 bases, with 15 bases between. Looked up from germline, CDR1 is SNHLY and CDR2 is FYNNEI. The CDR3 coding sequence is TGTGCCAGCAGAGTGGGCTCAGGGATTGAGCAGTTCTTC. It translates to CASRVGSGIEQFF. The variable domain in full, completed from reference TRBV2 and TRBJ2-1, reads EPEVTQTPSHQVTQMGQEVILRCVPISNHLYFYWYRQILGQKVEFLVSFYNNEISEKSEIFDDQFSVERPDGSNFTLKIRSTKLEDSAMYFCASRVGSGIEQFFGPGTRLTVL.

The chain is built from TRBV6-6 and TRBJ2-7; 13 bases line up with TRBD2. Germline values: CDR1 MNHNY, CDR2 SVGAGI (reference sequence). The CDR3 runs 16 residues. The ends lost 7 bases at V and 4 bases at J; junction bases unmatched: 10. CDR3 nucleotide sequence: TGTGCCAGCATCGGACTAGCGGGGGCCGGCGGGTACGAGCAGTACTTC. It encodes CASIGLAGAGGYEQYF.

V and J are TRBV12-3 or TRBV12-4 and TRBJ1-1, with a possible D match to TRBD1 (5 bases). V was pared by 9 bases and J by 0 bases, with 20 bases between. The CDR3 extends over 16 amino acids. The CDR3 sequence is CASLESLRGLNTEAFF. CDR3 nucleotides: TGTGCCAGTTTAGAATCCTTAAGGGGATTGAACACTGAAGCTTTCTTT.

The chain joins TRBV27 to TRBJ2-1, with 10 bases lining up with TRBD1. Trimming cost V 8 bases and J 6 bases; bases outside gene matches: 4. Per the germline V gene, CDR1 is MNHEY and CDR2 is SMNVEV (reference sequence). The CDR3 sequence is 13 residues long. The CDR3 spells CASGGTGANEQFF. The CDR3 DNA reads as TGTGCCAGCGGTGGGACAGGGGCCAATGAGCAGTTCTTC.